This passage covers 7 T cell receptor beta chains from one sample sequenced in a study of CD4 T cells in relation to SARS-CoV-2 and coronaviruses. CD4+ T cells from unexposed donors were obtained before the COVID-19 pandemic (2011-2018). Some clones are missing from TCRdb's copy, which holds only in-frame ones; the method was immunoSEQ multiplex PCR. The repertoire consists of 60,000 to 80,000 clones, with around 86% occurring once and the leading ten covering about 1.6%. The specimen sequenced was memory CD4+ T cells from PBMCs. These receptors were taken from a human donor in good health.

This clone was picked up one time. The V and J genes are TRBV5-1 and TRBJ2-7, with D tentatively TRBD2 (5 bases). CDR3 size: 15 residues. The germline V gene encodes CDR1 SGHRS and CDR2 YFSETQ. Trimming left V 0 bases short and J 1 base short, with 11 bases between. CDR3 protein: CASSLGHGNSYEQYF. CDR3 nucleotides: TGCGCCAGCAGCTTGGGACACGGGAATTCCTACGAGCAGTACTTC.

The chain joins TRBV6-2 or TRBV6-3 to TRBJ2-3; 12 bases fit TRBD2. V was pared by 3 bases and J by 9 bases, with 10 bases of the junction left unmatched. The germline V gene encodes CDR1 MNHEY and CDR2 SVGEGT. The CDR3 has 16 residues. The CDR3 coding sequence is TGTGCCAGCAGTTATACTAGCGGGGGGAATACGGGGACGCAGTATTTT. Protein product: CASSYTSGGNTGTQYF.

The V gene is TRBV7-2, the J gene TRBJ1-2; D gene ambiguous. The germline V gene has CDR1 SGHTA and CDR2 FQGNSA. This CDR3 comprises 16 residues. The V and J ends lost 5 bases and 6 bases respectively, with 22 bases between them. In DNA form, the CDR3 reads TGTGCCAGCAGCATGACCGCTCCTTCCCGTCCGAATGGCTACACCTTC. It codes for CASSMTAPSRPNGYTF.

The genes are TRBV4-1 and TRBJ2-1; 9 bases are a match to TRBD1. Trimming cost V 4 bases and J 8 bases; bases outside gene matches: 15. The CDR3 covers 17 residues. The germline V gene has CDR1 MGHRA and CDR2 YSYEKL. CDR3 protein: CASSPAPGTGTLDEQFF. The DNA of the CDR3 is TGCGCCAGCAGCCCAGCTCCTGGGACAGGGACCCTGGATGAGCAGTTCTTC.

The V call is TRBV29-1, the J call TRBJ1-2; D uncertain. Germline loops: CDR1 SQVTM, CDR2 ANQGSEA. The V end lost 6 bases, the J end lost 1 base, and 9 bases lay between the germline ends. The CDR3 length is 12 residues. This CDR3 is CSVADYNYGYTF. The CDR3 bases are TGCAGCGTCGCGGACTATAACTATGGCTACACCTTC.

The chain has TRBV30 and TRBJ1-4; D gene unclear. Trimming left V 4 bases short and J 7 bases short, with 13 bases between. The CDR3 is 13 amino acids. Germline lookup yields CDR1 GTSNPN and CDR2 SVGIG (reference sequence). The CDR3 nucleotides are TGTGCCTGGAATTCCCTGGCGGGTGAAAAACTGTTTTTT. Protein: CAWNSLAGEKLFF.

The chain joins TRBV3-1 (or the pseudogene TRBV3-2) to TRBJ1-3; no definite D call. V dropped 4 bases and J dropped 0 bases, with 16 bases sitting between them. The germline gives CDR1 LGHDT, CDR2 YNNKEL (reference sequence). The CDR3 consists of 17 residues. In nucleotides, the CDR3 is TGTGCCAGCAGCCGGGATCTGTGGGGATTCTCTGGAAACACCATATATTTT. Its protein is CASSRDLWGFSGNTIYF.